The present T cell receptor (beta chain) was sequenced within a study of blood T cell repertoires in COVID-19. The repertoire was sequenced with immunoSEQ multiplex PCR; TCRdb's copy has only in-frame clones and lacks some. The sample has about 60,000 clones, roughly 87% seen once. Germline V CDR1 and CDR2: LNHDA, SQIVND (reference sequence). V was pared by 5 bases and J by 6 bases, with 3 bases of the junction left unmatched. The CDR3 extends over 14 amino acids. The sample comprised peripheral blood. The rearrangement links TRBV19 to TRBJ2-1; TRBD1 agrees at 11 bases. The clonotype originates from a human donor with acute or convalescent COVID-19. The donor label of this sample is uncertain. The CDR3 DNA follows: TGTGCCAGTAGTGGGACAGGGGGGGGCAATGAGCAGTTCTTC. The encoded protein is CASSGTGGGNEQFF.